Sequencing of this T cell receptor (beta chain) was carried out in a study of type 1 regulatory T cells. Via MiXCR, TCRdb re-called the reads, giving one row per CDR3 protein. The table lists some 100,000 distinct CDR3 sequences, about 28% of them singletons. CDR1 is ENHRY and CDR2 is SYGVKD in the germline V gene. Trimming removed 3 bases from V and 3 bases from J; junction bases left unmatched: 10. This CDR3 is 17 amino acids long. This clonotype was counted once. The sequenced material came from CD4+ T cells, either the whole sample or a sorted fraction (not recorded which). The TCR originated in a human donor in good health. The chain is built from TRBV10-3 and TRBJ2-7; TRBD2 matches 11 bases. This chain's CDR3 is CAISDQIAGGGDYEQYF. The CDR3 nucleotides read TGTGCCATCAGTGACCAAATAGCGGGAGGGGGCGACTACGAGCAGTACTTC.